Sequencing of this T cell receptor (beta chain) was carried out in a study of cytomegalovirus exposure and HLA in healthy donors. Study-wide results and caveats: Across donors, most TCRs were seen rarely, yet some public ones were widespread. Being productive about 90% or about 30% of the time was typical of most TCR beta V segments in an earlier analysis. CMV serostatus was the only recorded immune exposure for donors.

Note on this clone: Its antigen remains unidentified.

The germline V gene encodes CDR1 KGHSH and CDR2 LQKENI. This CDR3 contains 13 residues. Trimming took 1 base from V and 3 from J, leaving 6 bases between them. The study ran its PCR with 60 Vbeta and 13 Jbeta primers. Measured with immunoSEQ multiplex PCR; TCRdb has only the in-frame clones, and not every one. Seen here are 150,000 to 200,000 clones, 80% to 90% observed once, and the top ten hold approximately 1.8%. The specimen sequenced was PBMCs. The chain links TRBV18 to TRBJ2-5; D is ambiguous. This TCR derives from a man aged 35-49 years in good health and CMV-seropositive. CDR3 loop: CASSPRREETQYF. The CDR3 nucleotides are TGTGCCAGCTCACCACGACGGGAAGAGACCCAGTACTTC.